This TCR beta chain is drawn from a study of cytomegalovirus exposure and HLA in healthy donors. Study-level points and caveats: Associated with cytomegalovirus, according to the listing, were approximately 160 TCR beta chains. The TCR clusters that emerged in the first cohort tended, a later analysis found, to co-occur in the 120 validation repertoires. There were some public TCRs occurring in many donors, but most TCR sequences were rare.

Using immunoSEQ multiplex PCR, the repertoire was profiled, and TCRdb retains in-frame clones only, with some absent. The data contain more than 70,000 clones, about 94% of them singletons. Separate from the roughly 700-subject first cohort was the roughly 120-subject validation cohort, to which the donors belonged. Germline lookup yields CDR1 SGHDT and CDR2 YYEEEE. The CDR3 has 14 amino acids. J gave up 4 bases and V 4 bases, and 5 bases lay outside the gene matches. Comments on this clone: Its antigen is not identified.

This chain links TRBV5-6 with TRBJ1-1; 9 bases fit TRBD1. The sequence came from a woman under 30 in good health and CMV-seronegative. Sequencing was done on a sample of PBMCs. The CDR3 DNA is TGTGCCAGCAGCGCGGACAGGGGTGGCACTGAAGCTTTCTTT. It codes for CASSADRGGTEAFF. Filled out from reference TRBV5-6 and TRBJ1-1, the complete variable domain reads DAGVTQSPTHLIKTRGQQVTLRCSPKSGHDTVSWYQQALGQGPQFIFQYYEEEERQRGNFPDRFSGHQFPNYSSELNVNALLLGDSALYLCASSADRGGTEAFFGQGTRLTVV.